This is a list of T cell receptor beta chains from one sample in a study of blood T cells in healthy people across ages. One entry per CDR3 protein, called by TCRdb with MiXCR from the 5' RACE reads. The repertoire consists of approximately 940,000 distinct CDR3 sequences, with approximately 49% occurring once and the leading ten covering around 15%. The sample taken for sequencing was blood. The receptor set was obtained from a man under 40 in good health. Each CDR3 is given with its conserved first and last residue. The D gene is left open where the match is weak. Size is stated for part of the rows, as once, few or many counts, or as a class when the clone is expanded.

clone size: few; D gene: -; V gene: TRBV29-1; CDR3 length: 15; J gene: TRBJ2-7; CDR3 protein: CSVVWDGRLPHEQYF; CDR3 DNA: TGCAGCGTTGTGTGGGACGGACGTCTTCCACACGAGCAGTACTTC
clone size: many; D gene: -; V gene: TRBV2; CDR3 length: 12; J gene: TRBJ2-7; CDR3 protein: CASIRQGDEQYF; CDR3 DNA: TGTGCCAGCATCCGGCAGGGAGACGAGCAGTACTTC
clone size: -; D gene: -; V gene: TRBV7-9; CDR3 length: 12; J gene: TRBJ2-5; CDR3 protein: CASSLDDNEQYF; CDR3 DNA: TGTGCCAGCAGCTTAGATGACAATGAGCAGTACTTC
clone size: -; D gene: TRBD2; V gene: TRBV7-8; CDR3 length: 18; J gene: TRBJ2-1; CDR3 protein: CASSLARTSGGANNEQFF; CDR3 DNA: TGTGCCAGCAGCTTAGCTAGGACTAGCGGGGGGGCCAATAATGAGCAGTTCTTC
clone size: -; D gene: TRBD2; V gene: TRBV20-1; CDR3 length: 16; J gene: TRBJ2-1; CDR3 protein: CSAGPSGGETYNEQFF; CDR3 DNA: TGCAGTGCTGGACCTAGCGGGGGCGAGACCTACAATGAGCAGTTCTTC
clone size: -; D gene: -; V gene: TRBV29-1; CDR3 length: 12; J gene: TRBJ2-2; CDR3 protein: CSVSRSAGELFF; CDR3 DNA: TGCAGCGTTTCGAGGAGCGCCGGGGAGCTGTTTTTT
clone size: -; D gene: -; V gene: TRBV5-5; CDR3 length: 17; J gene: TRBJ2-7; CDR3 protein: CASSLVVRQGPLHEQYF; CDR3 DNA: TGTGCCAGCAGCTTGGTAGTGCGTCAGGGGCCTTTACACGAGCAGTACTTC
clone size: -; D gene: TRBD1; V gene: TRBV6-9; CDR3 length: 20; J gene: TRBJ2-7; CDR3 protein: CASSTTAHYPGQGGSYEQYF; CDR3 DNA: TGTGCCAGCAGTACGACAGCTCATTACCCGGGACAGGGGGGGTCCTACGAGCAGTACTTC
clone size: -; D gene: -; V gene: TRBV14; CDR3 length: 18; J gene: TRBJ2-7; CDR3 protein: CASSQLKVARQASYEQYF; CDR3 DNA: TGTGCCAGCAGCCAGCTAAAGGTTGCTAGACAGGCCTCCTACGAGCAGTACTTC
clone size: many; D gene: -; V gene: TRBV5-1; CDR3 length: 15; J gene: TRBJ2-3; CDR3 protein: CASSLRQGGTDTQYF; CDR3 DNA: TGTGCCAGCAGCTTGCGACAGGGAGGGACAGATACGCAGTATTTT
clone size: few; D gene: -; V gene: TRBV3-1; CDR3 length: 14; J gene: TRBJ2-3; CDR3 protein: CASSHSASPDTQYF; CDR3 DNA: TGTGCCAGCAGCCACTCAGCGTCCCCAGATACGCAGTATTTT
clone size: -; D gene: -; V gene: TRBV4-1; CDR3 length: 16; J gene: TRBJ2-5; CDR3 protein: CASSQDLSPEGTEQYF; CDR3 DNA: TGCGCCAGCAGCCAAGATCTTAGTCCAGAGGGGACGGAGCAGTACTTC
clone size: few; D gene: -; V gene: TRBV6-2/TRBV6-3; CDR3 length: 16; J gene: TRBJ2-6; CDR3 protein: CASSRPSLPGANVLTF; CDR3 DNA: TGTGCCAGCAGTCGACCCTCCCTCCCTGGGGCCAACGTCCTGACTTTC
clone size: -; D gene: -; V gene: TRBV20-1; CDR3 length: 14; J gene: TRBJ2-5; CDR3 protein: CSARANRLGETQYF; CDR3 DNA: TGCAGTGCTAGGGCAAATAGACTAGGAGAGACCCAGTACTTC
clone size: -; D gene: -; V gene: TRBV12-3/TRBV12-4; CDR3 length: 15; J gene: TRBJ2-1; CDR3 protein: CASSFGPGIYNEQFF; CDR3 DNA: TGTGCCAGCAGTTTTGGTCCAGGGATCTACAATGAGCAGTTCTTC
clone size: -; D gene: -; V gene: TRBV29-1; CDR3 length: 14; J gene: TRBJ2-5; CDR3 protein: CSAHARAGQETQYF; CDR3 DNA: TGCAGCGCCCACGCTAGGGCAGGTCAAGAGACCCAGTACTTC
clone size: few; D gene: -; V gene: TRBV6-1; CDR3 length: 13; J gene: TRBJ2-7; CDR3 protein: CATRQVGGYEQYF; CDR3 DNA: TGTGCCACCAGACAGGTCGGCGGGTACGAGCAGTACTTC
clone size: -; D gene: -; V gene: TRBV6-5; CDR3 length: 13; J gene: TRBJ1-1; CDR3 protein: CASSTDTNTEAFF; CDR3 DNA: TGTGCCAGCAGTACTGACACGAACACTGAAGCTTTCTTT
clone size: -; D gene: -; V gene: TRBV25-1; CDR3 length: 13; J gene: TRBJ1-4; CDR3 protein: CASSEGINEKLFF; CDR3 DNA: TGTGCCAGCAGTGAGGGGATTAATGAAAAACTGTTTTTT
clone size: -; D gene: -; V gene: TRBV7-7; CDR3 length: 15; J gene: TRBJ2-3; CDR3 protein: CASSLGVGGTDTQYF; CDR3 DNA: TGTGCTAGCAGCTTAGGCGTGGGTGGGACAGATACGCAGTATTTT
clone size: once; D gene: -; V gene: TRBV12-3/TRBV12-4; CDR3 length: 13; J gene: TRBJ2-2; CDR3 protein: CASQTRYTGELFF; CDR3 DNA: TGTGCCAGCCAAACGAGATACACCGGGGAGCTGTTTTTT
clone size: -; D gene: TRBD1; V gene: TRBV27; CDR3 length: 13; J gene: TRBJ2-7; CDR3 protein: CASSWTGGCEQYF; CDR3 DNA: TGTGCCAGCAGTTGGACAGGGGGGTGCGAGCAGTACTTC
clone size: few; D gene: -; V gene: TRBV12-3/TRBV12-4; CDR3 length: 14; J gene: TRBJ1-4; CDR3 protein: CASSLDGDNEKLFF; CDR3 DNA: TGTGCCAGCAGTTTAGATGGAGATAATGAAAAACTGTTTTTT
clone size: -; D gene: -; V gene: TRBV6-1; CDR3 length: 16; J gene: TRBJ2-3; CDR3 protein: CASSEGLLTVTDTQYF; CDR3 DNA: TGTGCCAGCAGTGAGGGACTCTTGACAGTCACAGATACGCAGTATTTT
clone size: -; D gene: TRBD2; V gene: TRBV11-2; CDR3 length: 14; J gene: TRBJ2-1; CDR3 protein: CASRIRGGPNEQFF; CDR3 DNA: TGTGCCAGCAGAATCCGCGGGGGGCCCAATGAGCAGTTCTTC
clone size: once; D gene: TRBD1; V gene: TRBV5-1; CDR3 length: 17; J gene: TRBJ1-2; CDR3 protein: CASSLENRGPANYGYTF; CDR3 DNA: TGCGCCAGCAGCTTAGAAAACAGGGGCCCAGCTAACTATGGCTACACCTTC
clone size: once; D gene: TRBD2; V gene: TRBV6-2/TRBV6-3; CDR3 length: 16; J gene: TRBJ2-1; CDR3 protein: CASRVGTRGGLNEQFF; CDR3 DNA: TGTGCCAGCAGAGTGGGGACGCGGGGGGGCCTTAATGAGCAGTTCTTC
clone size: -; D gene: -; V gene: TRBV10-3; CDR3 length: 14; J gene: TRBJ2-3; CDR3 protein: CAISESLSPHTQYF; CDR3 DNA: TGTGCCATCAGTGAATCTCTGTCGCCACATACGCAGTATTTT
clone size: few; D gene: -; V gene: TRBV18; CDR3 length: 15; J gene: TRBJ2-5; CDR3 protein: CASSPQGMDRETQYF; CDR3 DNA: TGTGCCAGCTCACCGCAGGGGATGGACCGCGAGACCCAGTACTTC
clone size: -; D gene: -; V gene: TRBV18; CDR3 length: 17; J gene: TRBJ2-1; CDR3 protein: CASSPAGLSYVYNEQFF; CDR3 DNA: TGTGCCAGCTCACCAGCTGGTCTTAGTTATGTCTACAATGAGCAGTTCTTC
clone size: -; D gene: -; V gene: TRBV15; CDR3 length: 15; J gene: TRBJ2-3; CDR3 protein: CATSKDFSSTDTQYF; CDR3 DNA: TGTGCCACCAGCAAGGACTTTTCTAGCACAGATACGCAGTATTTT
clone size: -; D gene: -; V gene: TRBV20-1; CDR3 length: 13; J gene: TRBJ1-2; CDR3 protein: CSARHLHDYGYTF; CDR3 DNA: TGCAGTGCTAGGCACCTTCATGACTATGGCTACACCTTC
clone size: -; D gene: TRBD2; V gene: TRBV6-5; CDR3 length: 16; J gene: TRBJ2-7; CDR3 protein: CASRTASGRIYNEQYF; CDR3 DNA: TGTGCCAGCCGCACGGCTAGCGGACGCATCTACAATGAGCAGTACTTC
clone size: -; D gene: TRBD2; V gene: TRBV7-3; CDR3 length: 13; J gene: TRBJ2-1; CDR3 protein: CASSVGVAGGLFF; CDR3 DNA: TGTGCCAGCAGCGTAGGGGTAGCGGGGGGTCTGTTCTTC
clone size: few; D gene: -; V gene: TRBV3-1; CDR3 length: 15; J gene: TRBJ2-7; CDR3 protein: CASSQEKARPSEQYF; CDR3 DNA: TGTGCCAGCAGCCAAGAGAAGGCACGCCCCAGCGAGCAGTACTTC
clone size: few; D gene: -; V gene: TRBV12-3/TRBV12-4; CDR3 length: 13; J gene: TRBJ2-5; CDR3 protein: CASSFGGEETQYF; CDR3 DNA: TGTGCCAGCAGCTTTGGAGGCGAAGAGACCCAGTACTTC
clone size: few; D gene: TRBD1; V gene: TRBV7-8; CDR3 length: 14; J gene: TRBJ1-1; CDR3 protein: CASSFQTGGTEAFF; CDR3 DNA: TGTGCCAGCAGCTTTCAAACAGGGGGCACTGAAGCTTTCTTT
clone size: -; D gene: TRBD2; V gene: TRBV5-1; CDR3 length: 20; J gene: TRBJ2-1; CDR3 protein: CASTFNGLSGGGAFPDEQFF; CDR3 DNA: TGCGCCAGCACCTTTAACGGTCTTTCTGGCGGGGGGGCCTTTCCGGATGAGCAGTTCTTC
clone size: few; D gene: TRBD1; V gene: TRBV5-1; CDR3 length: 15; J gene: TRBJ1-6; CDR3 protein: CASSLGQGAIRPLHF; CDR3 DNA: TGCGCCAGCAGCTTGGGACAGGGAGCGATTCGACCCCTCCACTTT
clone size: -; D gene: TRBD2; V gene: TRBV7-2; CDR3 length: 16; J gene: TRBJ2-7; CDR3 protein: CASSFGLAGGRNEQYF; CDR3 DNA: TGTGCCAGCAGCTTTGGACTAGCGGGGGGCCGAAATGAGCAGTACTTC
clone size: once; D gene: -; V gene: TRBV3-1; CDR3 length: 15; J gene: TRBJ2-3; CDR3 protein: CVSSQDQLGADTQYF; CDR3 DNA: TGTGTCAGCAGCCAAGACCAACTAGGCGCAGATACGCAGTATTTT
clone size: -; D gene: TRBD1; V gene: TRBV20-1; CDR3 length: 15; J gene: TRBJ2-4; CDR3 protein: CSATIQGAAKNIQYF; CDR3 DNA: TGCAGTGCTACCATTCAGGGGGCGGCCAAAAACATTCAGTACTTC
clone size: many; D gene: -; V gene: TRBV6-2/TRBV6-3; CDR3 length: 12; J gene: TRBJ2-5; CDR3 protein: CASSYTQETQYF; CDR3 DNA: TGTGCCAGCAGTTACACCCAAGAGACCCAGTACTTC
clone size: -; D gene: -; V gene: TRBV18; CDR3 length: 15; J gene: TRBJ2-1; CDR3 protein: CASSPQAGVNNEQFF; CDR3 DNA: TGTGCCAGCTCACCACAGGCAGGGGTCAACAATGAGCAGTTCTTC
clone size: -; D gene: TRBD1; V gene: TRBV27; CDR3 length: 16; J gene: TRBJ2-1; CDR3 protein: CASRLDRTGIYNEQFF; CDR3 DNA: TGTGCCAGCAGATTGGATCGGACAGGGATTTACAATGAGCAGTTCTTC
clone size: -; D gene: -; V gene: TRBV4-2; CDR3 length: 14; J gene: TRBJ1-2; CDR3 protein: CASSQDGVDYGYTF; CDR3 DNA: TGTGCCAGCAGCCAAGACGGGGTAGACTATGGCTACACCTTC
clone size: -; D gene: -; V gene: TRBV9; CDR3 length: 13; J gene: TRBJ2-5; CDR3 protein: CASSVGVGETQYF; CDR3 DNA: TGTGCCAGCAGCGTAGGAGTGGGAGAGACCCAGTACTTC
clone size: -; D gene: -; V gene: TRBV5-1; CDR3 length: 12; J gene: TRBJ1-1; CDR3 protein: CASSRDAAEAFF; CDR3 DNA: TGCGCCAGCAGCCGGGACGCAGCTGAAGCTTTCTTT
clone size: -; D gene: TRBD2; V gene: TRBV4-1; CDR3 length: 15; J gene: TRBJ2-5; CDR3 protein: CASSQGPTSLETQYF; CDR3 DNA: TGCGCCAGCAGCCAAGGCCCGACTAGCCTGGAGACCCAGTACTTC
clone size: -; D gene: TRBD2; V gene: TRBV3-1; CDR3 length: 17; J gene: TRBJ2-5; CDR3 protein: CASSQGRGTSGVETQYF; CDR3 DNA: TGTGCCAGCAGCCAAGGTCGGGGGACTAGCGGCGTCGAGACCCAGTACTTC
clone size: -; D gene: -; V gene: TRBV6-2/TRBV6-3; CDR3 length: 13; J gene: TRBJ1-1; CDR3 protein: CASIQRGAAKAFF; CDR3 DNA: TGTGCCAGCATACAGAGAGGGGCGGCTAAAGCTTTCTTT
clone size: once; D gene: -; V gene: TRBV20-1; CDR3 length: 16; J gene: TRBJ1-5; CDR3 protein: CSARSGDAYSNQPQHF; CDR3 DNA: TGCAGTGCTAGGTCCGGGGACGCTTATAGCAATCAGCCCCAGCATTTT
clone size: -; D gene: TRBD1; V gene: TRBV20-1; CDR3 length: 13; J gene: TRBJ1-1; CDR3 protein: CSAEDRGRTEVFF; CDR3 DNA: TGCAGTGCGGAGGACAGGGGGCGGACTGAAGTTTTCTTT
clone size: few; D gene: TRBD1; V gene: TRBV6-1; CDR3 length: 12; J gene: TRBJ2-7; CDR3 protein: CATSGGAYEQYF; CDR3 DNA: TGTGCCACCTCAGGGGGTGCCTACGAGCAGTACTTC
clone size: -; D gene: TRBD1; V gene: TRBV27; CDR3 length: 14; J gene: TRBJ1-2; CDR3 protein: CASSSSGTDYGYTF; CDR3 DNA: TGTGCCAGCAGTTCCTCGGGGACAGACTATGGCTACACCTTC
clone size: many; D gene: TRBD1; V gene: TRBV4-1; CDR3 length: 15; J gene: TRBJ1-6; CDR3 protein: CASSRNRGGESPLHF; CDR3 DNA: TGCGCCAGCAGCCGAAACAGGGGAGGAGAATCACCCCTCCACTTT
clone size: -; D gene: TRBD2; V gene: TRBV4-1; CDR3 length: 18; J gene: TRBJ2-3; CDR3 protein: CASSQGLTSGGPTDTQYF; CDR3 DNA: TGCGCCAGCAGCCAGGGCCTGACTAGCGGGGGTCCGACAGATACGCAGTATTTT